Each of the 4 T cell receptor beta chains below was sequenced from the same sample in a study of tumor-infiltrating lymphocytes in primary liver carcinoma. Blood RNA came from unsorted whole blood; germline DNA was also extracted. TCR beta cDNA was prepared out of 500 ng total RNA by means of a constant-region primer. TCR beta libraries came from three nested multiplex PCR rounds using slightly modified ARM-PCR. The opening two PCR rounds, approximately 10 cycles each, paired TRBV1-TRBV30 forward primers with a C-beta reverse primer. One entry per CDR3 protein, called by TCRdb with MiXCR from the multiplex PCR reads. The sample consists of some 190,000 distinct CDR3 sequences, 50% to 75% of them appearing once. Input material: peripheral blood. Source of these receptors: a man aged 40-49 years with primary liver carcinoma and hepatitis B virus infection.

With respect to this clonotype: With a much larger clone just one base away, this may be a read error. The chain couples TRBV6-1 to TRBJ2-6; D is ambiguous. There are 13 residues in the CDR3. V was shortened by 11 bases and J by 0 bases, with 8 bases between the two germline ends. Germline-derived CDR1 and CDR2 are MNHNS and SASEGT. CDR3 region: CAANYSGANVLTF. In DNA form, the CDR3 reads TGTGCCGCCAATTACTCTGGGGCCAACGTCCTGACTTTC.

Concerning this clonotype: Given the absence of the conserved phenylalanine or tryptophan at the CDR3 end, a read error is likely. The chain links TRBV29-1 to TRBJ1-4; D uncertain. Trimming removed 3 bases at V and 3 bases at J, with 8 bases between. Looked up from germline, CDR1 is SQVTM and CDR2 is ANQGSEA. CDR3 length equals 13 residues. The CDR3: CSVEEGSNEKLFY. DNA for the CDR3: TGCAGCGTTGAGGAGGGCTCTAATGAAAAACTGTTTTAT.

This clonotype appeared many times. The chain carries TRBV28 and TRBJ2-3; D is undetermined. Germline CDR1 reads MDHEN; CDR2 reads SYDVKM. The CDR3 runs to 16 residues. V was cut by 6 bases and J by 5 bases, with 21 bases left in between. CDR3 sequence: CASSSAVTFVGDTQYF. CDR3 nucleotide sequence: TGTGCCAGCAGCTCCGCAGTGACTTTCGTGGGAGATACGCAGTATTTT.

The count of this clonotype is one. A much larger clone sits a single nucleotide away, making a read error possible. V gene TRBV4-2 combines with J gene TRBJ1-3; D is ambiguous. This CDR3 comprises 16 residues. Germline CDR1 is LGHNA and CDR2 is YNFKEQ. DNA for the CDR3: TGTGTCAGCAGCCAAGCCCCCGGGCGGTCTGGAAACACCATATATTTT. Amino acids: CVSSQAPGRSGNTIYF.